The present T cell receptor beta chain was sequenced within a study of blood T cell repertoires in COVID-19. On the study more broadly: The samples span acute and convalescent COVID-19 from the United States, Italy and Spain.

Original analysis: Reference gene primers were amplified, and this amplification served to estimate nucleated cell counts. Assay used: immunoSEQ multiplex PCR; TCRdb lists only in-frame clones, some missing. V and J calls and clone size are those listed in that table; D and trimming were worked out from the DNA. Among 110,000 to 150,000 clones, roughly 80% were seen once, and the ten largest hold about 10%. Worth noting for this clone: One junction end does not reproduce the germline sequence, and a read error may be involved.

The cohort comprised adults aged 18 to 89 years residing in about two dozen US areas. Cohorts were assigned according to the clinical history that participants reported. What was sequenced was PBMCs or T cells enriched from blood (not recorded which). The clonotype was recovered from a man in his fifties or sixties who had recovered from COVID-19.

The CDR3 DNA is TGTGCCAGCACCCCACTAGCGGGAGAGTCCCAGTACTTC. This sequence encodes CASTPLAGESQYF. The chain couples TRBV6-2 or TRBV6-3 to TRBJ2-5, with TRBD2 matching 11 bases. Germline V gene lookup returns CDR1 MNHEY and CDR2 SVGEGT. The CDR3 contains 13 residues.